A selection of T cell receptor beta chains follows, all from one sample in a study of shared clonotypes between healthy human individuals. The protocol was immunoSEQ multiplex PCR, while the TCRdb copy is restricted to in-frame clones and leaves out a portion. The sample lists 1.6 million or so clones, about 98.5% occurring once. The material sequenced was naive CD4+ T cells sorted from blood. These TCRs come from a man aged 25 to 40 in good health. Both conserved end residues are part of each CDR3. Each record gives: D gene, J gene, V gene, clone size, CDR3 DNA, CDR3 protein. The D gene is left open where the match is weak. Expanded clones are given a class, and other clones once, few, many or no size at all.

TRBD1 TRBJ2-1 TRBV7-3 . TGTGCCAGCAGCTCCAGACAGGGGGCGAAGAATGAGCAGTTCTTC CASSSRQGAKNEQFF
. TRBJ2-4 TRBV25-1 . TGTGCCAGCAGTGAGTACGGGTTAGCCAAAAACATTCAGTACTTC CASSEYGLAKNIQYF
. TRBJ2-1 TRBV2 . TGTGCCAGCAGTGAAGTGTGGGGGAATGAGCAGTTCTTC CASSEVWGNEQFF
. TRBJ2-1 TRBV5-1 . TGCGCCAGCAGCTTGGACACAGGGCTTCTGAATGAGCAGTTCTTC CASSLDTGLLNEQFF
TRBD1 TRBJ2-1 TRBV5-1 once TGCGCCAGCAGCCGGGACAGGGAGCAGTTCTTC CASSRDREQFF
TRBD1 TRBJ2-1 TRBV6-5 . TGTGCCAGCAGTTACTCGAGAGACAGGGGAAATGAGCAGTTCTTC CASSYSRDRGNEQFF
. TRBJ1-4 TRBV20-1 . TGCAGTGCTTCTCCTGGTGAAAAACTGTTTTTT CSASPGEKLFF
. TRBJ1-3 TRBV19 once TGTGCCAGTAGTATATCCCGCCAGGGGAGAACCACCTCTGGAAACACCATATATTTT CASSISRQGRTTSGNTIYF
. TRBJ2-5 TRBV18 . TGTGCCAGCTCACCAGGGGTAGAGACCCAGTACTTC CASSPGVETQYF
. TRBJ2-2 TRBV18 . TGTGCCAGCTCACTTACGGGAGTGAGGACCGGGGAGCTGTTTTTT CASSLTGVRTGELFF
. TRBJ2-1 TRBV5-1 once TGCGCCAGCAGCTTGGAAGACCAATTCAGCTCCTACAATGAGCAGTTCTTC CASSLEDQFSSYNEQFF
. TRBJ1-2 TRBV21-1 . TGTGCCAGCAGCAAAGGGGACAGAGGCTATGGCTACACCTTC CASSKGDRGYGYTF
. TRBJ2-7 TRBV19 . TGTGCCAGTAGTACGGCGGTGTCCTACGAGCAGTACTTC CASSTAVSYEQYF
. TRBJ2-7 TRBV28 . TGTGCCAGCACAAAAGGAGGGTTGCACGAGCAGTACTTC CASTKGGLHEQYF
. TRBJ2-7 TRBV7-2 . TGTGCCAGCAGCCCTGACAGTATTCTCTACGAGCAGTACTTC CASSPDSILYEQYF
. TRBJ1-2 TRBV15 . TGTGCCACCAGCAGAGATCCGGGGGCTAACTATGGCTACACCTTC CATSRDPGANYGYTF
. TRBJ1-2 TRBV2 . TGTGCGAGCACACTAACCAGCAGGGGAGGGGATGGCTACACCTTC CASTLTSRGGDGYTF
. TRBJ2-7 TRBV9 . TGTGCCAGCAGCGTACTGCCACAGGGATTCTACGAGCAGTACTTC CASSVLPQGFYEQYF
. TRBJ2-3 TRBV15 . TGTGCCACCAGCAGAGATTGGCAGGGCACAGATACGCAGTATTTT CATSRDWQGTDTQYF
. TRBJ2-3 TRBV15 . TGTGCCACCAGCAGACGTCGGGGGCAGGGGGGGTCAGATACGCAGTATTTT CATSRRRGQGGSDTQYF
. TRBJ1-4 TRBV18 . TGTGCCAGCTCACCGGTAACCGATGAAAAACTGTTTTTT CASSPVTDEKLFF
TRBD2 TRBJ2-3 TRBV2 . TGTGCCATCGGTAGCGGGAGGGCGGACACAGATACGCAGTATTTT CAIGSGRADTDTQYF
. TRBJ1-1 TRBV7-3 . TGTGCCAGCAGCTTAGGGGAATTGAATGAAGCTTTCTTT CASSLGELNEAFF
. TRBJ2-7 TRBV5-8 . TGTGCCAGCAGTTCGCTCGGGTCGGTATCCTACGAGCAGTACTTC CASSSLGSVSYEQYF
TRBD2 TRBJ2-5 TRBV28 . TGTGCCAGCAGTCTACCCACACTAGCGGCCCAAGAGACCCAGTACTTC CASSLPTLAAQETQYF
. TRBJ1-4 TRBV30 once TGTGCCTGGAGCGGGGACAATAATGAAAAACTGTTTTTT CAWSGDNNEKLFF
. TRBJ2-3 TRBV18 . TGTGCCAGCTCAACCCCGGGACGAAATACGCAGTATTTT CASSTPGRNTQYF
TRBD1 TRBJ2-4 TRBV28 . TGTGCCAGCACCCCAGACAGGGTGGGCAAAAACATTCAGTACTTC CASTPDRVGKNIQYF
TRBD1 TRBJ1-2 TRBV19 . TGTGCCAGTAGTATAGTGTTGAGGACAGGGAATGGCTACACCTTC CASSIVLRTGNGYTF
. TRBJ2-7 TRBV9 once TGTGCCAGCAGCGTAGCCCCTTCCTACGAGCAGTACTTC CASSVAPSYEQYF
. TRBJ1-2 TRBV5-4 . TGTGCCAGCAGCTCAGCCGCTAACTATGGCTACACCTTC CASSSAANYGYTF
. TRBJ2-3 TRBV7-9 . TGTGCCAGCAGCTCCAGTTTACTTACTAGCACAGATACGCAGTATTTT CASSSSLLTSTDTQYF
. TRBJ2-1 TRBV5-1 . TGCGCCAGCAGCTTGGACCCCTACAATGAGCAGTTCTTC CASSLDPYNEQFF
TRBD1 TRBJ2-1 TRBV7-9 . TGTGCCAGCACCCTTCAGGGGGCGCATAATGAGCAGTTCTTC CASTLQGAHNEQFF
. TRBJ2-3 TRBV7-2 . TGTGCCAGCAGCCGACGAGGTCACGGTACGCAGTATTTT CASSRRGHGTQYF
TRBD2 TRBJ2-2 TRBV9 . TGTGCCAGCAGCGTAGCTAACGGACTAGCGGGAGCAGGGGAGCTGTTTTTT CASSVANGLAGAGELFF
. TRBJ2-2 TRBV9 . TGTGCCAGCAGCCAAAGACCACTGAACACCGGGGAGCTGTTTTTT CASSQRPLNTGELFF
. TRBJ1-4 TRBV5-5 . TGTGCCAGCAGCATAACCGGGACTCAAAATGAAAAACTGTTTTTT CASSITGTQNEKLFF
. TRBJ1-1 TRBV25-1 . TGTGCCAGCAGTTTTTTCGGGGGGAACACTGAAGCTTTCTTT CASSFFGGNTEAFF
. TRBJ2-3 TRBV11-2 . TGTGCCAGCAGCACGGACTACCGCATTGATACGCAGTATTTT CASSTDYRIDTQYF
. TRBJ1-1 TRBV28 . TGTGCCAGCAGTCTCCCCGGAGGCACTGAAGCTTTCTTT CASSLPGGTEAFF
. TRBJ2-6 TRBV25-1 . TGTGCCAGCAGCCCAGGGTTCGGGGCCAACGTCCTGACTTTC CASSPGFGANVLTF
. TRBJ1-2 TRBV6-6 . TGTGCCAGCAGAGGCACAGGGAACTATGGCTACACCTTC CASRGTGNYGYTF
. TRBJ2-1 TRBV10-3 . TGTGCCATCAGGTATAACAATGAGCAGTTCTTC CAIRYNNEQFF
. TRBJ2-7 TRBV7-8 . TGTGCCAGCAGCTTGGGGACCCGCTACGAGCAGTACTTC CASSLGTRYEQYF
TRBD2 TRBJ2-7 TRBV7-9 . TGTGCCAGCAGCTTGACCGGGACTAGCGGGAGGGGTGGCTACGAGCAGTACTTC CASSLTGTSGRGGYEQYF
. TRBJ2-7 TRBV9 . TGTGCCAGCAGCGAGGGACTGAACTACGAGCAGTACTTC CASSEGLNYEQYF
TRBD2 TRBJ2-1 TRBV5-1 . TGCGCCAGCAGCTTAGGAGCGGGATCCAATGAGCAGTTCTTC CASSLGAGSNEQFF
. TRBJ2-1 TRBV20-1 . TGCAGTGCTAGTCGGAGAGGTGAGCAGTTCTTC CSASRRGEQFF
TRBD1 TRBJ1-1 TRBV5-4 . TGTGCCAGCAGCTTGGCAGGGGGGGGTAACACTGAAGCTTTCTTT CASSLAGGGNTEAFF